This TCR beta chain was sequenced during a study of T cell responses to AZD1222 COVID-19 vaccine. Whole-study results and caveats: The sample set comprised mostly white British donors with more females, and clonal diversity was possibly underestimated. With two AZD1222 doses given, Spike-specific TCR breadth and depth both rose.

Repertoires were generated with immunoSEQ multiplex PCR, while TCRdb's copy carries only in-frame clones and drops some. The sample contains some 160,000 clones, roughly 90% of which appear only once. On this clone itself: What it binds is not known.

CDR1 and CDR2 (germline): MNHEY, SVGAGI. The CDR3 runs 15 residues. With 8 bases removed from V and 7 bases from J, the gap between germline ends came to 21 bases. The sequencing used peripheral blood, collected on day 0 of AZD1222 vaccination. The receptor's source is an adult in good health. The V gene is TRBV6-5, the J gene TRBJ2-1; D assignment may be TRBD1 or TRBD2 (6 bases each). The CDR3 spells CASGGGQESRNEQFF. As DNA, the CDR3 is TGTGCCAGCGGAGGGGGGCAAGAGTCAAGGAATGAGCAGTTCTTC.